This T cell receptor (beta chain) was sequenced during a study of T cell responses to AZD1222 COVID-19 vaccine. Study background: Investigators merged groups given second doses at roughly 4 or roughly 12 weeks. The study's findings and limits: The donor group comprised mostly white British people and more females; the analysis possibly underestimated clonal diversity. Unmutated regions of variants are reportedly targeted by nearly half of spike-specific TCRs.

Some clones are missing from TCRdb's copy, which holds only in-frame ones; the method was immunoSEQ multiplex PCR. Of more than 150,000 clones listed, approximately 92% are singletons. From germline, CDR1 is MNHEY and CDR2 SMNVEV (reference sequence). V lost 5 bases, J lost 8 bases, and 9 bases lay in between. This CDR3 is 11 amino acids long. Concerning this clone itself: No antigen is known for it.

J is TRBJ1-2 and V is TRBV27; D unresolved. The sequence came from an adult in good health. Source: peripheral blood, taken on day 0 of AZD1222 vaccination. The CDR3 DNA reads TGTGCCAGCAGTGGGCTGGGGGGCTACACCTTC. Its translation: CASSGLGGYTF.